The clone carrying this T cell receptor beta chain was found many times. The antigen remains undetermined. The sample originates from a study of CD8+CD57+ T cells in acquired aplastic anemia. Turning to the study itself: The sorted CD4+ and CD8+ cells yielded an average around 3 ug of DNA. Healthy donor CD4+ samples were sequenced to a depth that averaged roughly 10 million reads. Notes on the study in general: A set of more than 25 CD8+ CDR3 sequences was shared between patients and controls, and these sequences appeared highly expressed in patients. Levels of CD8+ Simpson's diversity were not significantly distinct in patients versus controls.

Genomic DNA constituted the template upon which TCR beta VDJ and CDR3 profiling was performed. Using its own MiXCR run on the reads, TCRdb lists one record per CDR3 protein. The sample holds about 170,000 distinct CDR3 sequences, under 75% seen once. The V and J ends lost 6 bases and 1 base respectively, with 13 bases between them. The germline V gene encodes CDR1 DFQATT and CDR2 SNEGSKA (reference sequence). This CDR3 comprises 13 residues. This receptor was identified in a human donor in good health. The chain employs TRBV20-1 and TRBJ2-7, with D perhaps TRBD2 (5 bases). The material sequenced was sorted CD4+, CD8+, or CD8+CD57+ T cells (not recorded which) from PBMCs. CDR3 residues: CSARTGYSYEQYF. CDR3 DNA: TGCAGTGCCAGAACGGGATATTCCTACGAGCAGTACTTC.